The rows below give T cell receptor beta chains drawn from one sample of a study of T-cell memory formation after mild COVID-19. TCRdb re-called the 5' RACE reads through MiXCR, storing one row per CDR3 protein. The repertoire has under 300,000 distinct CDR3 sequences, approximately 7.6% of them found once; the top ten carry roughly 23%. Source material: PBMCs or a T cell subset sorted from them (not recorded which). The receptors shown here come from a man aged 18-30 years who had mild COVID-19 (a few samples of this study predate the infection). Cell type and time point are not known. Each CDR3 is given with its conserved first and last residue. Fields, in order: D gene, V gene, clone size, J gene, CDR3 DNA, CDR3 protein. A D gene is named only where the DNA matches it firmly. Where a row states a size, it is once, few, many or the class of an expanded clone; other rows omit it.

>NA|TRBV6-2/TRBV6-3|few|TRBJ2-3
TGTGCCAGCACTCAAGGGTGGCAGGCCGCTTCGGATACGCAGTATTTT
CASTQGWQAASDTQYF
>NA|TRBV6-5|many|TRBJ1-2
TGTGCCAGCAGCGCGAGGAAAGCTAACTATGGCTACACCTTC
CASSARKANYGYTF
>TRBD1|TRBV5-4|few|TRBJ1-2
TGTGCCAGCAGCTGGCCGGGACAGGGGGCGCATGGCTACACCTTC
CASSWPGQGAHGYTF
>NA|TRBV7-2|NA|TRBJ2-2
TGTGCCAGCAGCTTAGTAGAGGGGGGAGTCGCGAACACCGGGGAGCTGTTTTTT
CASSLVEGGVANTGELFF
>NA|TRBV9|few|TRBJ2-3
TGTGCCAGCAGCGCCGGAGGGGGCACAGATACGCAGTATTTT
CASSAGGGTDTQYF
>TRBD1|TRBV7-9|NA|TRBJ1-1
TGTGCCGGAACTTGCAGGGGGCGCGGTTGGAACACTGAAGCTTTCTTT
CAGTCRGRGWNTEAFF
>NA|TRBV7-2|NA|TRBJ2-5
TGTGCCAGCAGCTTACCGGGGTTTCGAGAGACCCAGTACTTC
CASSLPGFRETQYF
>NA|TRBV6-5|few|TRBJ1-1
TGTGCCAGCAGTCGAGAGAAAGGGGTCACTGAAGCTTTCTTT
CASSREKGVTEAFF
>NA|TRBV7-2|few|TRBJ1-5
TGTGCCAGCAGCTTATTTGGTCGCTCAGGTGATAGCAATCAGCCCCAGCATTTT
CASSLFGRSGDSNQPQHF
>NA|TRBV5-1|NA|TRBJ2-5
TGCGCCAGCAGCTTGTTAGGGGGGGCCACGGAGACCCAGTACTTC
CASSLLGGATETQYF
>TRBD1|TRBV5-1|many|TRBJ1-1
TGCGCCAGCGTGCCGGGACAGGATTTCAACACTGAAGCTTTCTTT
CASVPGQDFNTEAFF
>NA|TRBV4-1|NA|TRBJ1-1
TGCGCCAGCAGCCAAGCGCGACGGGCTAACACTGAAGCTTTCTTT
CASSQARRANTEAFF
>NA|TRBV15|few|TRBJ2-3
TGTGCCACCAGCAGCGGGACTGGGGCAGATACGCAGTATTTT
CATSSGTGADTQYF
>TRBD1|TRBV6-5|once|TRBJ1-2
TGTGCCAGCAGCTTGACAGGGGGCGGCTCTCTGAGCCACTATGGCTACACCTTC
CASSLTGGGSLSHYGYTF
>NA|TRBV7-3|once|TRBJ1-1
TGTGCCAGCAGCGTCGACGGAAGCAACACTGAAGCTTTCTTT
CASSVDGSNTEAFF
>NA|TRBV7-2|NA|TRBJ1-1
TGTGCCAGCAGCTCCACCGGATTAAGCACTGAAGCTTTCTTT
CASSSTGLSTEAFF
>TRBD1|TRBV7-6|NA|TRBJ1-1
TGTGCCAGCACCTTAGGTCCGGGACAGGGTTCGTCTGAAGCTTTCTTT
CASTLGPGQGSSEAFF
>TRBD2|TRBV6-5|NA|TRBJ2-7
TGTGCCAGCAGTTACTCGGAGCGGGGGGCCACCTACGAGCAGTACTTC
CASSYSERGATYEQYF
>NA|TRBV7-9|few|TRBJ2-7
TGTGCCAGCAGCTTAGTTACCTACGAGCAGTACTTC
CASSLVTYEQYF
>NA|TRBV9|once|TRBJ1-1
TGTGCCAGCAGCGTTGGGGGGATGAACACTGAAGCTTTCTTT
CASSVGGMNTEAFF
>TRBD1|TRBV27|NA|TRBJ1-6
TGTGCCAGCAGCATCGGGACAGGGGATTTACCCCTCCACTTT
CASSIGTGDLPLHF
>NA|TRBV5-1|few|TRBJ1-2
TGCGCCAGCAGCTCGACGAACTATGGCTACACCTTC
CASSSTNYGYTF
>NA|TRBV6-5|many|TRBJ2-3
TGTGCCAGCAGTTACTCGGGGGGCACGCAGTATTTT
CASSYSGGTQYF
>NA|TRBV5-5|NA|TRBJ2-7
TGTGCCAGCAGCATCACAGGGTCCTACGAGCAGTACTTC
CASSITGSYEQYF
>NA|TRBV7-9|few|TRBJ2-7
TGTGCCAGCAGCTCAGGCCGCGGGTCAATCCACGAGCAGTACTTC
CASSSGRGSIHEQYF
>NA|TRBV7-3|NA|TRBJ2-5
TGTGCCAGCAGCTTAGGTTCTGGGGATGGGCGAGAGACCCAGTACTTC
CASSLGSGDGRETQYF
>TRBD2|TRBV7-8|NA|TRBJ2-5
TGTGCCAGCAGCTTAGCGCTCCCGGGACTAGCGGGAGAGACCCAGTACTTC
CASSLALPGLAGETQYF
>TRBD1|TRBV5-1|many|TRBJ1-2
TGCGCCAGCAGCTTGGGACAGGGGAACTATGGCTACACCTTC
CASSLGQGNYGYTF
>NA|TRBV11-3|NA|TRBJ2-1
TGTGCCAGCAGCTCAGAGGGGAGCTCCTACAATGAGCAGTTCTTC
CASSSEGSSYNEQFF
>NA|TRBV6-2/TRBV6-3|NA|TRBJ1-1
TGTGCCAGCAGCTTGCCCCCGGGAGACACTGAAGCTTTCTTT
CASSLPPGDTEAFF
>NA|TRBV20-1|NA|TRBJ1-1
TGCAGTGCTAGCGCTGGACTGCCTGAAGCTTTCTTT
CSASAGLPEAFF
>NA|TRBV6-6|many|TRBJ1-5
TGTGCCAGCAGTTACGGGGGAAATCAGCCCCAGCATTTT
CASSYGGNQPQHF
>NA|TRBV5-8|NA|TRBJ2-2
TGTGCCAGCAGCCTCCCTCTCGGGAACACCGGGGAGCTGTTTTTT
CASSLPLGNTGELFF
>TRBD2|TRBV20-1|few|TRBJ2-3
TGCAGTGCTATGAGCCCTAGCGGGGGGCGCGATACGCAGTATTTT
CSAMSPSGGRDTQYF
>NA|TRBV24-1|NA|TRBJ2-6
TGTGCCACCCGGGACTCAACCCCTGGGGCCAACGTCCTGACTTTC
CATRDSTPGANVLTF
>NA|TRBV9|few|TRBJ1-2
TGTGCCAGCAGCGGGCGGGGGTTATATGGCTACACCTTC
CASSGRGLYGYTF
>TRBD1|TRBV12-3/TRBV12-4|many|TRBJ2-2
TGTGCCAGCAGTTCGACAGGGGGTCACACCGGGGAGCTGTTTTTT
CASSSTGGHTGELFF
>TRBD1|TRBV5-1|NA|TRBJ1-4
TGCGCCAGCAGCTCTAGAAGGGGGCCCGTAGGAAAACTGTTTTTT
CASSSRRGPVGKLFF
>NA|TRBV7-3|few|TRBJ2-6
TGTGCCAGCAGCTTATTGGTCGGGCCAAGAGACGGGGCCAACGTCCTGACTTTC
CASSLLVGPRDGANVLTF
>NA|TRBV20-1|few|TRBJ1-5
TGCAGTGCTAGGACCTGGGGCGATCGCAATCAGCCCCAGCATTTT
CSARTWGDRNQPQHF
>NA|TRBV29-1|few|TRBJ2-3
TGCAGCGTTGTGGCGACTATTGCAGATACGCAGTATTTT
CSVVATIADTQYF
>NA|TRBV11-2|NA|TRBJ1-1
TGTGCCAGCAGCTTACAGTGGGCCACTGAAGCTTTCTTT
CASSLQWATEAFF